Below are 32 T cell receptor beta chains sequenced from a single sample in a study of blood T cell repertoires in COVID-19. This table comes from immunoSEQ multiplex PCR, and its TCRdb copy is limited to in-frame clones, with some not included. This sample has around 130,000 clones, with more than 85% found just once. The sequencing sample was made of peripheral blood. All receptors come from a man aged 45-60 years with active or convalescent COVID-19.

This chain connects TRBV2 to TRBJ2-2; D is perhaps TRBD2 (6 bases). The CDR3 is 14 amino acids. V lost 6 bases and J lost 7, with 15 bases in between. Germline CDR1 reads SNHLY; CDR2 reads FYNNEI. CDR3: CASSTGTPNGELFF. DNA for the CDR3: TGTGCCAGCAGCACGGGGACTCCGAACGGGGAGCTGTTTTTT. Full variable domain (rest looked up from reference TRBV2 and TRBJ2-2): EPEVTQTPSHQVTQMGQEVILRCVPISNHLYFYWYRQILGQKVEFLVSFYNNEISEKSEIFDDQFSVERPDGSNFTLKIRSTKLEDSAMYFCASSTGTPNGELFFGEGSRLTVL.

As to this clone: In the same sample, other DNA sequences code for this CDR3. The chain uses TRBV5-4 and TRBJ2-5; D is possibly TRBD2 (6 bases). The CDR3 spans 14 residues. Trimming cost V 0 bases and J 1 base, with 7 bases left between them. Germline V gene lookup returns CDR1 SGHNT and CDR2 YYREEE (reference sequence). This CDR3 is CASSLAGVQETQYF. The CDR3 region has the DNA TGTGCCAGCAGCTTGGCGGGAGTCCAAGAGACCCAGTACTTC.

The chain recombines TRBV12-5 with TRBJ1-3; D is ambiguous. Germline V gene sequence: CDR1 LGHNT, CDR2 FRNRAP. Deletions cut 0 bases from V and 2 bases from J, with 17 bases between. This CDR3 is 18 amino acids long. The CDR3 here is CASGLVLEGFITGNTIYF. CDR3 coding DNA: TGTGCTAGTGGTTTGGTACTTGAGGGATTTATTACTGGAAACACCATATATTTT.

The chain carries TRBV5-4 and TRBJ1-3; TRBD1 matches at 7 bases. V lost 0 bases to trimming and J lost 2 bases; unmatched junction nucleotides: 2. The CDR3 sequence is 15 residues long. Germline V gene sequence: CDR1 SGHNT, CDR2 YYREEE (reference sequence). For the CDR3, the DNA is TGTGCCAGCAGCTTGGAGGGGGCGGCTGGAAACACCATATATTTT. It is translated as CASSLEGAAGNTIYF.

This chain connects TRBV4-2 to TRBJ2-5; no clear D. The germline gives CDR1 LGHNA, CDR2 YNFKEQ. This CDR3 comprises 13 residues. Between the trimmed V and J ends, which lost 1 base and 5 bases, there was a span of 8 bases. The CDR3 region is CASSQAQRETQYF. The CDR3 bases are TGTGCCAGCAGCCAAGCCCAGAGGGAGACCCAGTACTTC.

This clone has only a few counts. This chain uses TRBV6-6 with TRBJ1-5; weak D call: TRBD1 (5 bases). V was pared by 5 bases and J by 3 bases, with 17 bases between. The CDR3 loop spans 16 amino acids. Germline V gene sequence: CDR1 MNHNY, CDR2 SVGAGI (reference sequence). CDR3: CASSPGTGGDNQPQHF. Written as DNA, the CDR3 is TGTGCCAGCAGTCCAGGGACGGGAGGAGACAATCAGCCCCAGCATTTT.

The rearrangement joins TRBV3-1 (or the pseudogene TRBV3-2) to TRBJ1-3; unclear D gene. Germline V CDR1 and CDR2: LGHDT, YNNKEL (reference sequence). V was cut by 3 bases and J by 3 bases, with 9 bases left in between. CDR3 length equals 14 residues. CDR3 amino acids: CASSQRAGGNTIYF. CDR3 nucleotide sequence: TGTGCCAGCAGCCAGAGAGCAGGTGGAAACACCATATATTTT.

This clone was found once. V gene TRBV13 combines with J gene TRBJ1-2; 8 bases are shared with TRBD1. The CDR3 extends over 14 amino acids. CDR1 and CDR2 (germline): PRHDT, FYEKMQ (reference sequence). V was pared by 5 bases and J by 0 bases, with 2 bases of the junction left unmatched. CDR3 protein: CASSKDRANYGYTF. The CDR3 nucleotides are TGTGCCAGCAGCAAGGACAGGGCTAACTATGGCTACACCTTC. The variable domain in full, with the rest retrieved from reference TRBV13 and TRBJ1-2, is AAGVIQSPRHLIKEKRETATLKCYPIPRHDTVYWYQQGPGQDPQFLISFYEKMQSDKGSIPDRFSAQQFSDYHSELNMSSLELGDSALYFCASSKDRANYGYTFGSGTRLTVV.

This chain joins TRBV5-1 and TRBJ2-5, with 8 bases aligning to TRBD1. Germline V lookup: CDR1 SGHRS, CDR2 YFSETQ. J gave up 0 bases and V 0 bases, and 4 bases lay outside the gene matches. The CDR3 is 16 amino acids. This CDR3 reads CASSLGDRFNQETQYF. DNA of the CDR3: TGCGCCAGCAGCTTGGGGGACAGGTTTAACCAAGAGACCCAGTACTTC.

The chain is built from TRBV9 and TRBJ2-5, with TRBD2 as a possible D gene (6 bases). Trimming pared 4 bases from V and 1 base from J, leaving 14 bases between. The CDR3 length is 15 residues. The germline CDR1 and CDR2 sequences are SGDLS and YYNGEE. Written as DNA, the CDR3 is TGTGCCAGCAGCCCTTTGGGTAGCGGCCAAGAGACCCAGTACTTC. Translating gives CASSPLGSGQETQYF.

The genes are TRBV6-5 and TRBJ1-1; TRBD1 matches at 7 bases. Germline loops: CDR1 MNHEY, CDR2 SVGAGI. The CDR3 length is 14 residues. V was pared by 6 bases and J by 2 bases, with 6 bases of the junction left unmatched. The CDR3 nucleotides are TGTGCCAGCAGCCGGGGACAGATAAACACTGAAGCTTTCTTT. It codes for CASSRGQINTEAFF.

The chain links TRBV10-1 to TRBJ2-3; D might be TRBD1 (5 bases). The V gene lost 7 bases and the J gene lost 3 bases, with 11 bases spanning the gap. CDR3 size: 13 residues. In germline, CDR1 is WNHNN, CDR2 SYGVQD (reference sequence). As DNA, the CDR3 is TGCGCCAGCAAACTATCAGGGACAGATACGCAGTATTTT. Translated, it gives CASKLSGTDTQYF.

This rearrangement joins TRBV28 to TRBJ1-2; tentative D call: TRBD1 (6 bases). V was clipped by 5 bases and J by 6 bases, with 10 bases between them. The CDR3 contains 12 residues. Looked up from germline, CDR1 is MDHEN and CDR2 is SYDVKM. CDR3 in amino acids: CASSQGTDGYTF. The CDR3, as DNA: TGTGCCAGCAGTCAGGGGACGGATGGCTACACCTTC.

The chain joins TRBV6-5 to TRBJ1-5; no reliable D call. The V end was cut by 4 bases, the J end by 7 bases, with 14 bases between. The germline gives CDR1 MNHEY, CDR2 SVGAGI. The CDR3 has 14 residues. The CDR3 region is CASSSSSRRQPQHF. The CDR3 DNA is TGTGCCAGCAGTTCCTCGTCCCGCCGGCAGCCCCAGCATTTT.

The sample holds one count of this clone. V usage is TRBV28 and J usage is TRBJ1-3; 8 bases agree with TRBD1. Germline V CDR1 and CDR2: MDHEN, SYDVKM. The CDR3 spans 14 residues. The V segment lost 2 bases and the J segment 6 bases; nucleotides outside the gene matches: 3. CDR3 nucleotide sequence: TGTGCCAGCAGTTTACCAGGGGGCGAAAACACCATATATTTT. Its protein is CASSLPGGENTIYF.

The J gene is TRBJ2-1, the V gene TRBV7-8, with 12 bases fitting TRBD2. J was trimmed by 9 bases and V by 1 base; bases with no gene match: 7. This CDR3 spans 16 amino acids. Germline V lookup: CDR1 SGHVS, CDR2 FQNEAQ. The CDR3 sequence: CASSLVTSGRRGEQFF. The CDR3 nucleotides are TGTGCCAGCAGCTTAGTCACTAGCGGGAGGAGAGGTGAGCAGTTCTTC.

V usage is TRBV19 and J usage is TRBJ2-3; 8 bases match TRBD1. J gave up 6 bases and V 0 bases, and 8 bases lay outside the gene matches. This CDR3 has 16 amino acids. Germline assignment: CDR1 LNHDA and CDR2 SQIVND (reference sequence). Here the CDR3 DNA reads TGTGCCAGTAGTATAGATCTCAGGGGGCGGTTGGATACGCAGTATTTT. It is translated as CASSIDLRGRLDTQYF.

J is TRBJ2-1 and V is TRBV24-1; 12 bases map to TRBD2. There are 15 residues in the CDR3. Germline V gene lookup returns CDR1 KGHDR and CDR2 SFDVKD. The V segment lost 3 bases and the J segment 9 bases; nucleotides outside the gene matches: 5. DNA for the CDR3: TGTGCCACCAGTGATACGACTAGCGGGAGAGTTGAGCAGTTCTTC. Translating it yields CATSDTTSGRVEQFF.

The V gene is TRBV19, the J gene TRBJ2-1; D might be TRBD2 (5 bases). Trimming left V 3 bases short and J 7 bases short, with 16 bases between. CDR1 is LNHDA, CDR2 SQIVND, per germline (reference sequence). The CDR3 totals 15 residues. The CDR3 DNA reads as TGTGCCAGTAGTATTCTAAATGGGCGAGGGAATGAGCAGTTCTTC. It specifies CASSILNGRGNEQFF.

DNA for the CDR3: TGCAGTGCTAGTTCCGCGGGAGGGCATAGCGGGGAGCTGTTTTTT. Its protein is CSASSAGGHSGELFF. The chain links TRBV20-1 to TRBJ2-2; 9 bases fit TRBD2. V gave up 3 bases and J gave up 7 bases; unmatched junction bases: 9. The CDR3 length is 15 residues. Per germline, CDR1 DFQATT and CDR2 SNEGSKA (reference sequence).

The chain employs TRBV6-5 and TRBJ2-7, with 8 bases matching TRBD2. Trimming took 7 bases from V and 6 from J; bases not matched to a gene: 5. This CDR3 contains 12 residues. In germline, CDR1 is MNHEY, CDR2 SVGAGI. The CDR3 coding sequence is TGTGCCAGCACCCGGGGGGGTCGCGAGCAGTACTTC. It is translated as CASTRGGREQYF.

This clone came up a few times. The V call is TRBV4-3, the J call TRBJ2-7; TRBD1 matches at 8 bases. V was clipped by 1 base and J by 0 bases; unmatched bases: 8. This CDR3 is 17 amino acids long. CDR1 and CDR2 from the germline V gene are LGHNA and YSLEER. CDR3 DNA: TGCGCCAGCAGCCAAGGACCTCAGGGGGCCAACTCCTACGAGCAGTACTTC. Protein product: CASSQGPQGANSYEQYF.

The table lists this clone with a count of one. This chain joins TRBV7-8 and TRBJ2-5; the D gene is possibly TRBD2 (6 bases). CDR3 length: 16 amino acids. Germline-derived CDR1 and CDR2 are SGHVS and FQNEAQ. Trimming stripped 10 bases from V and 2 bases from J, with 23 bases between. The CDR3 bases are TGTGCCACCCAAAAATCCAGGGACGGGAGACAAGAGACCCAGTACTTC. Protein: CATQKSRDGRQETQYF.

This clone showed up just once. The chain has TRBV24-1 and TRBJ1-5; 9 bases fit TRBD1. Germline lookup yields CDR1 KGHDR and CDR2 SFDVKD. J lost 9 bases, V lost 3 bases, and 2 bases had no gene match. The CDR3 covers 13 residues. CDR3 coding DNA: TGTGCCACCAGTGATGGGACAGGGCTGCCCCAGCATTTT. Amino acids: CATSDGTGLPQHF.

This clone occurred a few times. V gene TRBV6-5 combines with J gene TRBJ1-5; D might be TRBD1 (5 bases). From germline, CDR1 is MNHEY and CDR2 SVGAGI. This CDR3 comprises 13 residues. The V end lost 9 bases, the J end lost 1 base, and 10 bases lay between the germline ends. The CDR3 protein is CASMRGSNQPQHF. CDR3 in DNA: TGTGCCAGTATGCGGGGCAGCAATCAGCCCCAGCATTTT.

This chain connects TRBV2 to TRBJ1-4; possibly TRBD1 for D (5 bases). The CDR3 covers 13 residues. From germline, CDR1 is SNHLY and CDR2 FYNNEI. Trimming removed 2 bases at V and 6 bases at J, with 7 bases between. The CDR3 spells CASSERRDEKLFF. For the CDR3, the DNA is TGTGCCAGCAGTGAACGCAGGGATGAAAAACTGTTTTTT.

The chain recombines TRBV9 with TRBJ2-3, with 7 bases fitting TRBD2. CDR3 length equals 15 residues. The germline V gene encodes CDR1 SGDLS and CDR2 YYNGEE. With 4 bases clipped from V and 5 bases from J, the junction kept 10 bases outside the gene matches. CDR3 region: CASSPRGTRGDTQYF. CDR3 in DNA: TGTGCCAGCAGCCCGCGGGGGACCCGGGGAGATACGCAGTATTTT.

The chain has TRBV7-2 and TRBJ1-1; D is uncertain. The ends were cut back, 5 bases at V and 10 bases at J, with 14 bases in the middle. The CDR3 length is 12 residues. Germline V gives CDR1 SGHTA, CDR2 FQGNSA. In DNA, the CDR3 is TGTGCCAGCAGCCTACGCGGCCTCCGAGCTTTCTTT. Translated, it gives CASSLRGLRAFF.

The CDR3 bases are TGCAGCGTACGAATGGACAGCTCTGGAAACACCATATATTTT. Residues: CSVRMDSSGNTIYF. V gene TRBV29-1 combines with J gene TRBJ1-3, with D possibly matching TRBD1 (6 bases). CDR1 is SQVTM, CDR2 ANQGSEA, per germline. The V and J ends lost 6 bases and 0 bases respectively, with 12 bases between them. The length of the CDR3 is 14 residues.

V and J are TRBV19 and TRBJ2-7; the match to TRBD1 covers 7 bases. Trimming cost V 9 bases and J 3 bases; bases outside gene matches: 5. Germline V gene sequence: CDR1 LNHDA, CDR2 SQIVND (reference sequence). The CDR3 is made up of 12 amino acids. CDR3 amino acids: CASKDRNYEQYF. As DNA, the CDR3 is TGTGCCAGCAAGGACAGGAACTACGAGCAGTACTTC. Full variable domain (remainder filled in from reference TRBV19 and TRBJ2-7): DGGITQSPKYLFRKEGQNVTLSCEQNLNHDAMYWYRQDPGQGLRLIYYSQIVNDFQKGDIAEGYSVSREKKESFPLTVTSAQKNPTAFYLCASKDRNYEQYFGPGTRLTVT.

The V and J genes are TRBV28 and TRBJ1-1; a possible D gene is TRBD1 (5 bases). The CDR3 runs to 12 residues. Germline V gene lookup returns CDR1 MDHEN and CDR2 SYDVKM. Trimming shortened V by 0 bases and J by 8 bases, and 7 bases separated the two germline ends. Here the CDR3 DNA reads TGTGCCAGCAGTTTATGGCAGGGAGAAGCTTTCTTT. Protein product: CASSLWQGEAFF. The full variable domain, its missing parts supplied by reference TRBV28 and TRBJ1-1, is DVKVTQSSRYLVKRTGEKVFLECVQDMDHENMFWYRQDPGLGLRLIYFSYDVKMKEKGDIPEGYSVSREKKERFSLILESASTNQTSMYLCASSLWQGEAFFGQGTRLTVV.

This chain uses TRBV5-1 with TRBJ2-4, with a weak D call TRBD2 (6 bases). The CDR3 contains 17 residues. Germline CDR1 reads SGHRS; CDR2 reads YFSETQ. Trimming removed 3 bases from V and 1 base from J, with 17 bases in between. CDR3 DNA sequence: TGCGCCAGCAGCTCCACAAGTGTCCGGGGGGCCAAAAACATTCAGTACTTC. This codes for CASSSTSVRGAKNIQYF.